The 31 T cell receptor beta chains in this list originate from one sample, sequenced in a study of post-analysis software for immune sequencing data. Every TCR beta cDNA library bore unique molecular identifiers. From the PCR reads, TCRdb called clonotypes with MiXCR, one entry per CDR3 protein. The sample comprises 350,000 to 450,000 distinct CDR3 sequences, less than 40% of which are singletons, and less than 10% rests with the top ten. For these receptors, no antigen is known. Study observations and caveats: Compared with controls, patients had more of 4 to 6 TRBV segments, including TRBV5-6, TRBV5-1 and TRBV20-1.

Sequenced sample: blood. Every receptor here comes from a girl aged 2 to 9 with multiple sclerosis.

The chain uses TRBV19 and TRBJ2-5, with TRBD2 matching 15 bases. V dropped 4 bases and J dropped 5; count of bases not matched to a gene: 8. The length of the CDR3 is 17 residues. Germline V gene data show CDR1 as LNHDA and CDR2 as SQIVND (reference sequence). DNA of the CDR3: TGTGCCAGTAGTAGAGCGGGACTAGCGGGAGGAGTGGAGACCCAGTACTTC. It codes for CASSRAGLAGGVETQYF.

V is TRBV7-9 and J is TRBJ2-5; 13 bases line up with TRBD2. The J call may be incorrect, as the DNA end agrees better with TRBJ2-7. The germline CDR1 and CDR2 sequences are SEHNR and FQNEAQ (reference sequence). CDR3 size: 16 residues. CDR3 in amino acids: CASSWTSGGDSDEQYF. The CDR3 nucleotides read TGTGCCAGCAGCTGGACTAGCGGGGGTGATTCGGACGAGCAGTACTTC.

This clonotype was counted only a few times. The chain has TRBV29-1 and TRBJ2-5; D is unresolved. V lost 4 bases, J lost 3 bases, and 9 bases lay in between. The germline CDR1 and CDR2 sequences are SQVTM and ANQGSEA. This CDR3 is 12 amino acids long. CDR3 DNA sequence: TGCAGCGTTGTCACAGAAGAAGAGACCCAGTACTTC. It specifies CSVVTEEETQYF.

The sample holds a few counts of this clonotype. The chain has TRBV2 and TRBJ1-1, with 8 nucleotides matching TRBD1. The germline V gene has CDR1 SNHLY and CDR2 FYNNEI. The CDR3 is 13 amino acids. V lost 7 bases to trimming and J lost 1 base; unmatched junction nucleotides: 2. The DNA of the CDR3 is TGTGCCAGCACCGGACAGGGGAACACTGAAGCTTTCTTT. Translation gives CASTGQGNTEAFF. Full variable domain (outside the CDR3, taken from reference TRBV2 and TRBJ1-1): EPEVTQTPSHQVTQMGQEVILRCVPISNHLYFYWYRQILGQKVEFLVSFYNNEISEKSEIFDDQFSVERPDGSNFTLKIRSTKLEDSAMYFCASTGQGNTEAFFGQGTRLTVV.

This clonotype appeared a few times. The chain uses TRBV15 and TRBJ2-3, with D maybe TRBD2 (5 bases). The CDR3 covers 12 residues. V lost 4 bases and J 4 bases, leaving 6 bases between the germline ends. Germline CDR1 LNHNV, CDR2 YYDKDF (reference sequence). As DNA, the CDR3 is TGTGCCACCAGCAAACTAGCAGATACGCAGTATTTT. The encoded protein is CATSKLADTQYF.

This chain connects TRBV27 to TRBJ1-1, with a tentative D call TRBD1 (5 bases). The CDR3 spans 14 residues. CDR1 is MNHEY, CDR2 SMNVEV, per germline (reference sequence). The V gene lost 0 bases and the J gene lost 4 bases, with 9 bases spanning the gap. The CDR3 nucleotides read TGTGCCAGCAGTTTATCGTGGGGGGGCACTGAAGCTTTCTTT. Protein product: CASSLSWGGTEAFF.

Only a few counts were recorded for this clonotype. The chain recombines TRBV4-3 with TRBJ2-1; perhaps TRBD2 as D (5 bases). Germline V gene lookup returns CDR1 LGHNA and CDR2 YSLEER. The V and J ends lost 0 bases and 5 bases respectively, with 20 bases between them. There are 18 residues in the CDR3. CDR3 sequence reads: CASSQDPPTIFSNNEQFF. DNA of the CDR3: TGCGCCAGCAGCCAAGACCCTCCGACTATCTTCAGCAACAATGAGCAGTTCTTC.

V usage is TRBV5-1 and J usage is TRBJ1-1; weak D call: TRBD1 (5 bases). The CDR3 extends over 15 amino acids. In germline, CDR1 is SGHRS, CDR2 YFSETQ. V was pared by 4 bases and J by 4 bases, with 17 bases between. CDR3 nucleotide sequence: TGCGCCAGCAGCCCTCTCCGCGGGGGGAGCACTGAAGCTTTCTTT. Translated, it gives CASSPLRGGSTEAFF.

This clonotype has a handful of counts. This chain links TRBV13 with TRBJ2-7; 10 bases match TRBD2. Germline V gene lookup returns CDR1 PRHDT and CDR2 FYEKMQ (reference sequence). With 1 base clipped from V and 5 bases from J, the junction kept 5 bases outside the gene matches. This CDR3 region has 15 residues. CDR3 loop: CASSLEASGSHEQYF. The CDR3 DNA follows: TGTGCCAGCAGCTTAGAGGCTAGCGGGAGCCACGAGCAGTACTTC.

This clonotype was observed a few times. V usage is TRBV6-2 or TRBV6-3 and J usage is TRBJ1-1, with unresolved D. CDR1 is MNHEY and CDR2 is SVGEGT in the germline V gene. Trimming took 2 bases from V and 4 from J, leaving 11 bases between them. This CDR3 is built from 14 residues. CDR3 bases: TGTGCCAGCAGTTACACAGAAACAATCACTGAAGCTTTCTTT. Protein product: CASSYTETITEAFF.

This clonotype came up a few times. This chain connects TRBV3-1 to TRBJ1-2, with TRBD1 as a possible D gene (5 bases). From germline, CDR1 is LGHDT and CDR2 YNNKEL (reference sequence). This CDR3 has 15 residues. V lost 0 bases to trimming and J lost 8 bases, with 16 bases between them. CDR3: CASSQEATGSGGYTF. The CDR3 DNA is TGTGCCAGCAGCCAAGAGGCTACAGGTTCGGGAGGCTACACCTTC. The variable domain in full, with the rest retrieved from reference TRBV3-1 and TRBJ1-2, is DTAVSQTPKYLVTQMGNDKSIKCEQNLGHDTMYWYKQDSKKFLKIMFSYNNKELIINETVPNRFSPKSPDKAHLNLHINSLELGDSAVYFCASSQEATGSGGYTFGSGTRLTVV.

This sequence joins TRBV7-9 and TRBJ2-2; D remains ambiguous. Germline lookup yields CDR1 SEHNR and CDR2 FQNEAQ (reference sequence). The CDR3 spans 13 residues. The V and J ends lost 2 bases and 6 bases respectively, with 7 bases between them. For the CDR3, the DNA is TGTGCCAGCAGCTTACAGGATCCCGGGGAGCTGTTTTTT. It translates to CASSLQDPGELFF.

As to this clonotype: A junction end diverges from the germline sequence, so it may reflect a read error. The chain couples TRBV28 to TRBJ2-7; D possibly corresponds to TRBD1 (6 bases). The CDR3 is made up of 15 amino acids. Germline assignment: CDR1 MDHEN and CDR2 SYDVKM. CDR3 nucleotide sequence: TGTGCCAGCGGTTTAGGCAGGGGCAGGGTCTACGAGCAGTACTTC. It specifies CASGLGRGRVYEQYF. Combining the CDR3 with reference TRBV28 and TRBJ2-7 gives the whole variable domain DVKVTQSSRYLVKRTGEKVFLECVQDMDHENMFWYRQDPGLGLRLIYFSYDVKMKEKGDIPEGYSVSREKKERFSLILESASTNQTSMYLCASGLGRGRVYEQYFGPGTRLTVT.

The CDR3 DNA follows: TGTGCCAGCAGCCCCTATAAGTTGGAGAACACTGAAGCTTTCTTT. It encodes CASSPYKLENTEAFF. The chain is built from TRBV9 and TRBJ1-1, with D unresolved. Germline CDR1 SGDLS, CDR2 YYNGEE. This CDR3 has 15 residues. With 4 bases removed from V and 1 base from J, the gap between germline ends came to 14 bases.

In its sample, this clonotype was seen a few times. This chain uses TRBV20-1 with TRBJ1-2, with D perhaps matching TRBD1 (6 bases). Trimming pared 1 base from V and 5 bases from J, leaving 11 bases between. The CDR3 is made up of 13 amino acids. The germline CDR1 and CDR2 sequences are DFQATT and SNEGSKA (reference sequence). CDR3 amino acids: CSARATGFYGYTF. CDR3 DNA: TGCAGTGCTAGAGCTACAGGGTTTTATGGCTACACCTTC.

The CDR3 nucleotides are TGTGCCAGCAGCGAACAGGGCTCCCGTAACTATGGCTACACCTTC. Translation: CASSEQGSRNYGYTF. This chain uses TRBV2 with TRBJ1-2, with D possibly being TRBD1 (6 bases). Between the trimmed V and J ends, which lost 6 bases and 1 base, there was a span of 15 bases. This CDR3 is 15 amino acids long. Per the germline V gene, CDR1 is SNHLY and CDR2 is FYNNEI.

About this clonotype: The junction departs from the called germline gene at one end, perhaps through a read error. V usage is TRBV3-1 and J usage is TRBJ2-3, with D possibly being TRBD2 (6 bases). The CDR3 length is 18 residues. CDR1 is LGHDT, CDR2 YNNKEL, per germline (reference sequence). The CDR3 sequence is CASSQDSTQSTSTDTPYF. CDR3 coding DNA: TGTGCCAGCAGCCAAGATTCTACACAGAGTACTAGCACAGATACGCCGTATTTT.

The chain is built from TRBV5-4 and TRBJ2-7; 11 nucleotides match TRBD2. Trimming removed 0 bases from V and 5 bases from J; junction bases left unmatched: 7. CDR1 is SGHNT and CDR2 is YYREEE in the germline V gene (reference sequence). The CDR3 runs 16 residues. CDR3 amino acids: CASSLGLAGGQDEQYF. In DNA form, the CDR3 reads TGTGCCAGCAGCTTGGGCCTAGCGGGGGGTCAGGACGAGCAGTACTTC. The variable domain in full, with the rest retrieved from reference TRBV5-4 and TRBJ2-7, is ETGVTQSPTHLIKTRGQQVTLRCSSQSGHNTVSWYQQALGQGPQFIFQYYREEENGRGNFPPRFSGLQFPNYSSELNVNALELDDSALYLCASSLGLAGGQDEQYFGPGTRLTVT.

CDR3 residues: CASTWDRNEKLFF. The CDR3 DNA follows: TGTGCCAGCACCTGGGACAGGAATGAAAAACTGTTTTTT. The chain couples TRBV7-2 to TRBJ1-4; TRBD1 matches at 8 bases. There are 13 residues in the CDR3. CDR1 is SGHTA, CDR2 FQGNSA, per germline. Germline trimming cut 7 bases from V and 5 bases from J; bases unmatched to any gene: 3.

CDR3 amino acids: CASSVGEATYEQYF. In DNA, the CDR3 is TGTGCCAGCAGCGTAGGGGAAGCGACCTACGAGCAGTACTTC. The rearrangement links TRBV9 to TRBJ2-7; no clear D. With 0 bases removed from V and 2 bases from J, the gap between germline ends came to 9 bases. The CDR3 sequence is 14 residues long. The germline V gene has CDR1 SGDLS and CDR2 YYNGEE.

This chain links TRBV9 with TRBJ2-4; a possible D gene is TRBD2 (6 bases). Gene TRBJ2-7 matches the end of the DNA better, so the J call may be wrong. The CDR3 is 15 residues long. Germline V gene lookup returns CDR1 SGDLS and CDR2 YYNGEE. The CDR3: CASSVAGRGIYEQYF. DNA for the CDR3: TGTGCCAGCAGCGTAGCGGGACGGGGGATCTACGAGCAGTACTTC.

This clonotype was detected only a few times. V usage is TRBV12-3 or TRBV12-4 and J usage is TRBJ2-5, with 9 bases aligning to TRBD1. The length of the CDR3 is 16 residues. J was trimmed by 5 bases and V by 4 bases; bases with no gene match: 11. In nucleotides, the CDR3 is TGTGCCAGCAGTTCGCCCGGGACAGGGATTGAGGAGACCCAGTACTTC. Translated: CASSSPGTGIEETQYF.

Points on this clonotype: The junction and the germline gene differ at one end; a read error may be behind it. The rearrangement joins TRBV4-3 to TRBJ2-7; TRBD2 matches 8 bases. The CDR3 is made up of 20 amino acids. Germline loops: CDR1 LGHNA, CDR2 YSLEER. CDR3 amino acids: CANSQEEGFGTAGGTYEQYF. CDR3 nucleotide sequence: TGCGCCAACAGCCAAGAAGAGGGATTTGGGACGGCGGGAGGCACCTACGAGCAGTACTTC.

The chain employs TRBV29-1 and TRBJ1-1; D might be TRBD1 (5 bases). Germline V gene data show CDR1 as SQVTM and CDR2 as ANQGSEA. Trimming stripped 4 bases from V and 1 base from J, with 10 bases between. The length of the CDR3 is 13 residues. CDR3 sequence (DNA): TGCAGCGTTGGGGGACGGGCGAACACTGAAGCTTTCTTT. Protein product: CSVGGRANTEAFF.

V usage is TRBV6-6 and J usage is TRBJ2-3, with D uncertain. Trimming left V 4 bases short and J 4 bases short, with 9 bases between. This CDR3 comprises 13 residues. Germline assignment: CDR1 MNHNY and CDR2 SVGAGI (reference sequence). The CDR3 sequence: CASSWVGADTQYF. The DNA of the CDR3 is TGTGCCAGCAGTTGGGTTGGGGCAGATACGCAGTATTTT.

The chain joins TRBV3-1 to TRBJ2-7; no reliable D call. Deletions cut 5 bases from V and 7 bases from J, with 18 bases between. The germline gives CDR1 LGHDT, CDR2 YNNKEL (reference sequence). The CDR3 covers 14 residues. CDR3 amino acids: CASSLWTSIGEQYF. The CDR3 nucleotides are TGTGCCAGCAGCTTATGGACGAGTATCGGAGAGCAGTACTTC.

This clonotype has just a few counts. The CDR3 reads CASSGQGASYEQYF. CDR3 DNA: TGTGCCAGCAGCGGCCAGGGGGCCTCCTACGAGCAGTACTTC. V and J are TRBV7-9 and TRBJ2-7; TRBD1 matches 8 bases. The V gene's germline CDR1 is SEHNR and CDR2 FQNEAQ (reference sequence). V was pared by 5 bases and J by 0 bases, with 3 bases of the junction left unmatched. The CDR3 spans 14 residues.

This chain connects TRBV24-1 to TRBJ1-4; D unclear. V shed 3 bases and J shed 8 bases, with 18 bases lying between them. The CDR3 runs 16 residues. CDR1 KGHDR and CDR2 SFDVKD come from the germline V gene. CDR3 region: CATSDPSRGVGEKLFF. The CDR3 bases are TGTGCCACCAGTGATCCCTCCAGAGGAGTCGGAGAAAAACTGTTTTTT.

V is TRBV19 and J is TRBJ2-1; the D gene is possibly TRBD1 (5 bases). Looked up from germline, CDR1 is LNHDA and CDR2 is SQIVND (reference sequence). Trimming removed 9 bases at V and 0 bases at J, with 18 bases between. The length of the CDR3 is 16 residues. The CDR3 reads CASHQGPPYSYNEQFF. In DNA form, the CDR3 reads TGTGCCAGCCATCAGGGTCCACCATACTCCTACAATGAGCAGTTCTTC.

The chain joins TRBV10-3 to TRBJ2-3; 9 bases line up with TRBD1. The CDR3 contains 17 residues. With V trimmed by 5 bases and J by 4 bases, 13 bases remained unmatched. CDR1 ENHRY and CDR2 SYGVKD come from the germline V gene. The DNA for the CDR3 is TGTGCCATCAGTAAGGCGACCCGGGACAGGGTTCCAGATACGCAGTATTTT. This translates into CAISKATRDRVPDTQYF.

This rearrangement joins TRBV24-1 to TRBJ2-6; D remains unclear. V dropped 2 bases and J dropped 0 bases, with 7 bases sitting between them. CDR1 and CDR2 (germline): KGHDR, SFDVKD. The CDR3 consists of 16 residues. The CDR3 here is CATSDSRSSGANVLTF. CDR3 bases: TGTGCCACCAGTGATTCTAGAAGCTCTGGGGCCAACGTCCTGACTTTC.